This T cell receptor (beta chain) was found in a study of T-cell reconstitution after alpha-beta-depleted transplantation in children. Study-level findings and limits: Counts and diversity of T cells one year after transplant came mostly from newly produced T cells. Surviving recipient cells, namely T cells and thymic progenitors, were the source of high day-60 TCRbeta diversity in some patients. By about two months after transplant, alpha-beta T cells reportedly arose from several hundred graft clones that had expanded.

TCRbeta library preparation incorporated unique molecular identifiers. TCRdb fed the PCR reads into MiXCR, producing one record per CDR3 protein. Among roughly 670,000 distinct CDR3 sequences listed, 10% to 15% were seen once. This clonotype came up many times. Antigen specificity is unknown. The clonotype comes from a girl aged 2-15 years with congenital amegakaryocytic thrombocytopenia, due to receive a stem cell transplant. The sequencing here drew on PBMCs, taken before TCRalphabeta/CD19-depleted stem cell transplant.

In DNA, the CDR3 is TGCGCCAGCAGCTTGGAACGGGGAGGCACAGATACGCAGTATTTT. Amino acids: CASSLERGGTDTQYF. The J gene is TRBJ2-3, the V gene TRBV5-1, with D possibly matching TRBD2 (5 bases). Germline CDR1 reads SGHRS; CDR2 reads YFSETQ. CDR3 length: 15 amino acids. V was cut by 0 bases and J by 1 base, with 9 bases left in between.